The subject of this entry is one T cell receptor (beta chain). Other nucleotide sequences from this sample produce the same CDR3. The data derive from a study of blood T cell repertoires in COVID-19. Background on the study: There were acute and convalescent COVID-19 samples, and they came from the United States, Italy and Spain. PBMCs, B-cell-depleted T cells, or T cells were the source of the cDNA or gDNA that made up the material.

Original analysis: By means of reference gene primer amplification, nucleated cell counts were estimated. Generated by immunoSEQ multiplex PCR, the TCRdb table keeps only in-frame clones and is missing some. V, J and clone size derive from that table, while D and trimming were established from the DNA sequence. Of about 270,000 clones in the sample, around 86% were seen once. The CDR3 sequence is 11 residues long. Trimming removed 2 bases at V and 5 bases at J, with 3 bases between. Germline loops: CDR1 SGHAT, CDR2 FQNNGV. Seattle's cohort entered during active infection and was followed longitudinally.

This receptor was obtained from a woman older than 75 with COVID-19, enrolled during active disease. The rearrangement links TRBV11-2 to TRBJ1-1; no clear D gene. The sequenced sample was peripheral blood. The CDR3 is CASSLYTEAFF. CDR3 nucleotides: TGTGCCAGCAGCTTATATACTGAAGCTTTCTTT. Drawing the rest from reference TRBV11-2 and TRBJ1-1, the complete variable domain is EAGVAQSPRYKIIEKRQSVAFWCNPISGHATLYWYQQILGQGPKLLIQFQNNGVVDDSQLPKDRFSAERLKGVDSTLKIQPAKLEDSAVYLCASSLYTEAFFGQGTRLTVV.